The 23 T cell receptor beta chains reported below all come from one sample, sequenced in a study of T cells in tuberculosis. This table comes from immunoSEQ multiplex PCR, and its TCRdb copy is limited to in-frame clones, with some not included. The sample consists of more than 35,000 clones, roughly 96% of them appearing once. The sequenced material came from PBMCs. These receptors were obtained from a donor aged 5-35 years with latent tuberculosis or without tuberculosis infection.

The chain carries TRBV5-1 and TRBJ1-2, with TRBD1 matching 8 bases. The V gene's germline CDR1 is SGHRS and CDR2 YFSETQ. The CDR3 loop spans 14 amino acids. V lost 2 bases to trimming and J lost 2 bases; unmatched junction nucleotides: 2. The CDR3 spells CASSLDRGNYGYTF. The CDR3 region has the DNA TGCGCCAGCAGCTTAGACAGGGGAAACTATGGCTACACCTTC. Combining the CDR3 with reference TRBV5-1 and TRBJ1-2 gives the whole variable domain KAGVTQTPRYLIKTRGQQVTLSCSPISGHRSVSWYQQTPGQGLQFLFEYFSETQRNKGNFPGRFSGRQFSNSRSEMNVSTLELGDSALYLCASSLDRGNYGYTFGSGTRLTVV.

The genes are TRBV28 and TRBJ2-3, with 10 positions matching TRBD2. CDR3 length: 19 amino acids. After removal of 1 base from V and 3 bases from J, the junction contained 13 bases not matched to a gene. Germline loops: CDR1 MDHEN, CDR2 SYDVKM. CDR3 bases: TGTGCCAGCAGTTTATTGCCCCACTCCCTAGCGGGAGCGACAGATACGCAGTATTTT. As protein: CASSLLPHSLAGATDTQYF.

This chain uses TRBV18 with TRBJ1-1; 9 bases are shared with TRBD1. CDR1 and CDR2 (germline): KGHSH, LQKENI. The CDR3 extends over 15 amino acids. The trim removed 4 bases at V and 3 bases at J, leaving 6 bases unmatched. CDR3 nucleotide sequence: TGTGCCAGCTCACGCCCCGGGACAGGGTACACTGAAGCTTTCTTT. This encodes CASSRPGTGYTEAFF.

This rearrangement joins TRBV7-2 to TRBJ1-1, with no clear D. CDR3 length: 12 residues. The V gene's germline CDR1 is SGHTA and CDR2 FQGNSA. V was clipped by 4 bases and J by 7 bases, with 10 bases between them. The DNA for the CDR3 is TGTGCCAGCAGCTCCGGACTTTATGAAGCTTTCTTT. Its translation: CASSSGLYEAFF. The full variable domain, in which reference TRBV7-2 and TRBJ1-1 provide the parts outside the CDR3, is GAGVSQSPSNKVTEKGKDVELRCDPISGHTALYWYRQSLGQGLEFLIYFQGNSAPDKSGLPSDRFSAERTGGSVSTLTIQRTQQEDSAVYLCASSSGLYEAFFGQGTRLTVV.

This chain joins TRBV9 and TRBJ1-5; no reliable D call. The CDR3 consists of 15 residues. The V and J ends lost 1 base and 0 bases respectively, with 8 bases between them. Germline-derived CDR1 and CDR2 are SGDLS and YYNGEE. The CDR3: CASSVSPFSNQPQHF. Written as DNA, the CDR3 is TGTGCCAGCAGCGTATCTCCGTTTAGCAATCAGCCCCAGCATTTT.

This chain joins TRBV15 and TRBJ1-1; D not certain. The CDR3 contains 16 residues. Germline CDR1 and CDR2: LNHNV and YYDKDF (reference sequence). The V end lost 0 bases, the J end lost 3 bases, and 14 bases lay between the germline ends. Written as DNA, the CDR3 is TGTGCCACCAGCAGAGATTTGCGGCTGTTGGACACTGAAGCTTTCTTT. This sequence encodes CATSRDLRLLDTEAFF.

The genes are TRBV5-1 and TRBJ2-5, with 10 bases aligning to TRBD1. After removal of 5 bases from V and 4 bases from J, the junction contained 8 bases not matched to a gene. The CDR3 is made up of 15 amino acids. The germline V gene encodes CDR1 SGHRS and CDR2 YFSETQ. The CDR3 sequence is CASRAGTGVGETQYF. CDR3 nucleotides: TGCGCCAGCAGAGCCGGGACAGGGGTCGGAGAGACCCAGTACTTC.

This clone was recorded once. V usage is TRBV7-3 and J usage is TRBJ2-3; 14 bases line up with TRBD2. Germline V lookup: CDR1 SGHTA, CDR2 FQGTGA. Trimming at V came to 5 bases and at J to 6 bases, leaving 4 bases not matched to a gene. The CDR3 sequence is 15 residues long. CDR3 nucleotide sequence: TGTGCCAGCAGCCAAGGGACTAGCGGGGGTGATACGCAGTATTTT. It specifies CASSQGTSGGDTQYF. The whole variable domain, filled in from reference TRBV7-3 and TRBJ2-3, reads GAGVSQTPSNKVTEKGKYVELRCDPISGHTALYWYRQSLGQGPEFLIYFQGTGAADDSGLPNDRFFAVRPEGSVSTLKIQRTERGDSAVYLCASSQGTSGGDTQYFGPGTRLTVL.

The rearrangement uses TRBV6-1 and TRBJ2-3, with TRBD1 as a possible D gene (6 bases). The CDR3 totals 12 residues. The V and J ends lost 11 bases and 4 bases respectively, with 13 bases between them. Germline V gene data show CDR1 as MNHNS and CDR2 as SASEGT. The chain's CDR3 is CAVLRGADTQYF. Here the CDR3 DNA reads TGTGCCGTCCTCAGGGGAGCAGATACGCAGTATTTT.

This clone turned up a few times. This chain joins TRBV27 and TRBJ2-7; 7 bases map to TRBD2. This CDR3 is built from 15 residues. The V gene end was trimmed by 5 bases and the J gene end by 2 bases; junction bases not matched to a gene: 9. Germline CDR1 is MNHEY and CDR2 is SMNVEV (reference sequence). In DNA, the CDR3 is TGTGCCAGCAGTCCCTTCGGGGGGACCACCTACGAGCAGTACTTC. It translates to CASSPFGGTTYEQYF.

V and J are TRBV29-1 and TRBJ2-7, with a possible D match to TRBD1 (6 bases). The CDR3 length is 13 residues. V lost 1 base and J 0 bases, leaving 7 bases between the germline ends. CDR1 is SQVTM, CDR2 ANQGSEA, per germline. The CDR3 nucleotides are TGCAGCGTTGAAGGACAGGTCTCCTACGAGCAGTACTTC. It is translated as CSVEGQVSYEQYF.

The V and J genes are TRBV19 and TRBJ1-2; the match to TRBD1 covers 7 bases. V trimming: 5 bases; J trimming: 6 bases; junction bases outside the gene matches: 12. There are 15 residues in the CDR3. Germline CDR1 and CDR2: LNHDA and SQIVND (reference sequence). The DNA of the CDR3 is TGTGCCAGTAGTGTACACCGGGACAGCCCCCATGGCTACACCTTC. Encoded protein: CASSVHRDSPHGYTF.

A single count supports this clone. This chain joins TRBV5-1 and TRBJ2-1, with 8 bases matching TRBD1. Per the germline V gene, CDR1 is SGHRS and CDR2 is YFSETQ. The CDR3 consists of 16 residues. V shed 2 bases and J 5 bases; nucleotides not matched to a gene: 9. The CDR3 loop is CASSFERGQVDNEQFF. The DNA for the CDR3 is TGCGCCAGCAGCTTCGAAAGGGGACAGGTGGACAATGAGCAGTTCTTC.

Worth noting for this clone: It is unclear where the CDR3 begins or ends on the DNA, so no DNA is shown, and the CDR3 is as TCRdb lists it. This chain connects TRBV6-6 to TRBJ1-1. CDR1 and CDR2 from the germline V gene are MNHNY and SVGAGI (reference sequence). The CDR3 length is 13 residues, termini included. The CDR3 is CASIWRGNTEAFF.

The V gene is TRBV30, the J gene TRBJ1-6, with D tentatively TRBD1 (5 bases). Per the germline V gene, CDR1 is GTSNPN and CDR2 is SVGIG (reference sequence). V gave up 7 bases and J gave up 7 bases, with 11 bases separating them. The length of the CDR3 is 12 residues. CDR3 loop: CAFHRINSPLHF. CDR3 nucleotide sequence: TGTGCCTTCCACAGGATCAATTCACCCCTCCACTTT.

The chain carries TRBV4-1 and TRBJ2-2; 8 nucleotides match TRBD2. Germline values: CDR1 MGHRA, CDR2 YSYEKL. The CDR3 runs 18 residues. Germline trimming cut 4 bases from V and 4 bases from J; bases unmatched to any gene: 14. The CDR3 region is CASSLRQESGRLTGELFF. The CDR3 coding sequence is TGCGCCAGCAGCCTCCGCCAGGAAAGCGGGAGACTCACCGGGGAGCTGTTTTTT.

The genes are TRBV27 and TRBJ2-1; 7 positions match TRBD2. From germline, CDR1 is MNHEY and CDR2 SMNVEV (reference sequence). This CDR3 has 16 amino acids. With 0 bases clipped from V and 3 bases from J, the junction kept 5 bases outside the gene matches. In DNA, the CDR3 is TGTGCCAGCAGTTTATCGATCGGGGACTACTACAATGAGCAGTTCTTC. This codes for CASSLSIGDYYNEQFF.

The CDR3 nucleotides read TGTGCCAGCAAGGGGACTAGCGGACCCCAAGAGACCCAGTACTTC. It encodes CASKGTSGPQETQYF. V is TRBV6-4 and J is TRBJ2-5; TRBD2 matches 11 bases. The CDR3 is 15 amino acids. The V gene's germline CDR1 is MRHNA and CDR2 SNTAGT. With 7 bases clipped from V and 1 base from J, the junction kept 5 bases outside the gene matches.

V and J are TRBV7-2 and TRBJ1-5; D might be TRBD1 (5 bases). This CDR3 is 16 amino acids long. With 1 base removed from V and 0 bases from J, the gap between germline ends came to 10 bases. Per germline, CDR1 SGHTA and CDR2 FQGNSA. CDR3 sequence: CASSLDTGSSNQPQHF. CDR3 DNA: TGTGCCAGCAGCTTAGATACAGGTTCTAGCAATCAGCCCCAGCATTTT.

V is TRBV27 and J is TRBJ2-1, with a weak D call TRBD1 (6 bases). Germline assignment: CDR1 MNHEY and CDR2 SMNVEV (reference sequence). The CDR3 has 14 residues. V lost 4 bases and J 8 bases, leaving 15 bases between the germline ends. This chain's CDR3 is CASSSYREQDEQFF. CDR3 sequence (DNA): TGTGCCAGCAGTTCATACAGGGAGCAGGATGAGCAGTTCTTC.

The chain carries TRBV29-1 and TRBJ1-2, with unresolved D. CDR3 length: 12 amino acids. In germline, CDR1 is SQVTM, CDR2 ANQGSEA. Trimming took 3 bases from V and 6 from J, leaving 11 bases between them. The CDR3 here is CSVDLGGHGYTF. The CDR3, as DNA: TGCAGCGTTGACCTGGGAGGGCATGGCTACACCTTC. Complete variable domain (other parts from reference TRBV29-1 and TRBJ1-2): SAVISQKPSRDICQRGTSLTIQCQVDSQVTMMFWYRQQPGQSLTLIATANQGSEATYESGFVIDKFPISRPNLTFSTLTVSNMSPEDSSIYLCSVDLGGHGYTFGSGTRLTVV.

The chain links TRBV10-1 to TRBJ1-1; TRBD1 might be the D (6 bases). V lost 2 bases to trimming and J lost 5 bases, with 12 bases between them. The CDR3 is 14 amino acids. Germline assignment: CDR1 WNHNN and CDR2 SYGVQD (reference sequence). The CDR3 sequence is CASSEEGRGTEAFF. CDR3 bases: TGCGCCAGCAGTGAGGAGGGAAGGGGGACTGAAGCTTTCTTT.

This clone occurred once. The chain links TRBV11-2 to TRBJ1-3, with TRBD1 as a possible D gene (5 bases). This CDR3 is 14 amino acids long. The V gene lost 1 base and the J gene lost 3 bases, with 7 bases spanning the gap. Germline loops: CDR1 SGHAT, CDR2 FQNNGV. CDR3 coding DNA: TGTGCCAGCAGCTTAGGGGGGGATGGAAACACCATATATTTT. Its protein is CASSLGGDGNTIYF.